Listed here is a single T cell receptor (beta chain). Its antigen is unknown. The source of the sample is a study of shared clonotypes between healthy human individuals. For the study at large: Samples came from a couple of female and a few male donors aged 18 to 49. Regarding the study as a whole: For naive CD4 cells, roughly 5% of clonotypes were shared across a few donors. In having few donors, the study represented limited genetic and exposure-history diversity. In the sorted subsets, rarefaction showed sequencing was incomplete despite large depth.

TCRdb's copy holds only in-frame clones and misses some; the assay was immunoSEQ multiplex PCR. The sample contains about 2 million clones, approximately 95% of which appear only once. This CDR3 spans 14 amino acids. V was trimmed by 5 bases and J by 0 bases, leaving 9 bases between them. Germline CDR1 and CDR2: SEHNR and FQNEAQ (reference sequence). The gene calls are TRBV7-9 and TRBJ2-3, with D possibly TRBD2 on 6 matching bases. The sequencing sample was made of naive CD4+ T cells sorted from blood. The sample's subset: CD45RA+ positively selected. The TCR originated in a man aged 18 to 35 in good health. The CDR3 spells CASSTGTSTDTQYF. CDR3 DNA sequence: TGTGCCAGCAGCACCGGGACTAGCACAGATACGCAGTATTTT.